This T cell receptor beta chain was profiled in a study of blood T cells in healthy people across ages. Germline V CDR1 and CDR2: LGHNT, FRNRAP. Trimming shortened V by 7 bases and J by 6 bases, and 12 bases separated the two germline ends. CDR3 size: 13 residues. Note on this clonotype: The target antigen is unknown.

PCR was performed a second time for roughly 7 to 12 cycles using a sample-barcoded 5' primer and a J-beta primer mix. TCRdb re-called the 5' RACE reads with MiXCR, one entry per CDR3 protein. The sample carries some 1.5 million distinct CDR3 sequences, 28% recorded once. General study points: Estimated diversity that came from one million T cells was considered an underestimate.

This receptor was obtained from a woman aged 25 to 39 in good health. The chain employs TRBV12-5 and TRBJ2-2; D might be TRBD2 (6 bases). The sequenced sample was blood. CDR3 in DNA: TGTGCTAGTGCCGATGGGGGGTCCGGGGAGCTGTTTTTT. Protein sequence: CASADGGSGELFF.